This TCR beta chain was observed in a study of technical replicates of blood from a few donors. The protocol was immunoSEQ multiplex PCR, while the TCRdb copy is restricted to in-frame clones and leaves out a portion. The sample contains 53,000 or so clones, over 85% of which appear only once. The V end was cut by 2 bases, the J end by 5 bases, with 9 bases between. The CDR3 loop spans 13 amino acids. Germline CDR1 reads MNHEY; CDR2 reads SVGAGI. The chain uses TRBV6-5 and TRBJ1-2; tentative D call: TRBD1 (6 bases). The source material was PBMCs. This receptor was taken from a human donor in good health. Some clones in this sample may be carry-over from other donors' samples. The DNA of the CDR3 is TGTGCCAGCAGTTACGACAGGAAATATGGCTACACCTTC. It translates to CASSYDRKYGYTF.